This T cell receptor (beta chain) was retrieved from a study of blood T cell repertoires in COVID-19. At the level of the study: Sites across the United States, Italy and Spain contributed samples from acute and convalescent COVID-19.

Study processing details: Amplifying reference gene primers gave estimates of nucleated cell counts. The data were produced by immunoSEQ multiplex PCR, yet TCRdb's version contains in-frame clones alone and is incomplete. V and J calls and clone size are copied from that table; D and trimming were computed from the DNA. The table lists around 250,000 clones, about nine tenths of them singletons. Trimming shortened V by 5 bases and J by 5 bases, and 13 bases separated the two germline ends. This CDR3 region has 14 residues. CDR1 and CDR2 (germline): SNHLY, FYNNEI. Clinical histories supplied by participants themselves formed the basis of cohort assignment. Two negative PCRs, clearance, or symptom resolution were required of recovered Cohort 3 donors.

Sequenced sample: PBMCs or T cells enriched from blood (not recorded which). The receptor comes from a man aged 18 to 29 who had recovered from COVID-19. This chain joins TRBV2 and TRBJ1-5; D is possibly TRBD1 (6 bases). CDR3 region: CASSNRVLDQPQHF. DNA of the CDR3: TGTGCCAGCAGTAACAGGGTCCTAGATCAGCCCCAGCATTTT.